Listed below are T cell receptor beta chains from one sample, sequenced in a study of metastatic and nonmetastatic thyroid tumors. TCRdb re-analyzed the PCR reads through MiXCR. The sample shows roughly 6,200 clones, roughly 29% of them seen only once. Sequencing was done on a sample of adjacent normal tissue. The receptors come from a female donor with papillary thyroid cancer or a benign thyroid nodule (not recorded which). Some clones in this sample may be carry-over from other donors' samples. Both conserved end residues are part of each CDR3. Fields, in order: V gene, clone size, D gene, J gene, CDR3 protein, CDR3 DNA. A D gene is named only where the DNA matches it firmly. Clone size appears in some rows only: once, few, many, or a class for an expanded clone.

v_call: TRBV20-1
clone_size: -
d_call: -
j_call: TRBJ1-3
cdr3_aa: CSARDKETGNTIYF
cdr3_nt: TGCAGTGCTAGAGACAAGGAGACTGGAAACACCATATATTTT

v_call: TRBV2
clone_size: -
d_call: -
j_call: TRBJ2-2
cdr3_aa: CASSRDNTGTGELFF
cdr3_nt: TGTGCCAGCAGTCGAGATAATACGGGCACCGGGGAGCTGTTTTTT

v_call: TRBV2
clone_size: few
d_call: -
j_call: TRBJ2-2
cdr3_aa: CASKRHTNTGELFF
cdr3_nt: TGTGCCAGCAAGCGACACACGAACACCGGGGAGCTGTTTTTT

v_call: TRBV20-1
clone_size: once
d_call: TRBD1
j_call: TRBJ2-3
cdr3_aa: CSASGGQVGTDTQYF
cdr3_nt: TGCAGTGCTAGTGGGGGACAGGTCGGCACAGATACGCAGTATTTT

v_call: TRBV18
clone_size: -
d_call: -
j_call: TRBJ2-2
cdr3_aa: CASSPANTGELFF
cdr3_nt: TGTGCCAGCTCACCGGCTAACACCGGGGAGCTGTTTTTT

v_call: TRBV6-1
clone_size: few
d_call: -
j_call: TRBJ1-5
cdr3_aa: CASRRAPKPQPQHF
cdr3_nt: TGTGCCAGCAGACGGGCCCCGAAGCCTCAGCCCCAGCATTTT

v_call: TRBV7-9
clone_size: -
d_call: -
j_call: TRBJ1-1
cdr3_aa: CASSLAGSAEAFF
cdr3_nt: TGTGCCAGCAGCTTAGCGGGGAGCGCTGAAGCTTTCTTT

v_call: TRBV12-5
clone_size: -
d_call: -
j_call: TRBJ1-1
cdr3_aa: CASGLVPPGTEAFF
cdr3_nt: TGTGCTAGTGGTTTGGTACCCCCGGGCACTGAAGCTTTCTTT

v_call: TRBV5-1
clone_size: -
d_call: TRBD1
j_call: TRBJ1-1
cdr3_aa: CASSPRGRTNTEAFF
cdr3_nt: TGCGCCAGCAGCCCAAGGGGGCGGACGAACACTGAAGCTTTCTTT

v_call: TRBV2
clone_size: few
d_call: TRBD2
j_call: TRBJ2-3
cdr3_aa: CASRPLGLAGVGDTQYF
cdr3_nt: TGTGCCAGCAGGCCCCTGGGACTAGCGGGAGTAGGCGATACGCAGTATTTT

v_call: TRBV28
clone_size: -
d_call: -
j_call: TRBJ1-1
cdr3_aa: CASSLWVHTEAFF
cdr3_nt: TGTGCCAGCAGTTTATGGGTTCACACTGAAGCTTTCTTT

v_call: TRBV19
clone_size: once
d_call: -
j_call: TRBJ2-2
cdr3_aa: CASSIPNLGTRTGELFF
cdr3_nt: TGTGCCAGTAGTATCCCGAATCTGGGAACCCGCACCGGGGAGCTGTTTTTT

v_call: TRBV18
clone_size: -
d_call: -
j_call: TRBJ2-3
cdr3_aa: CASSPGGTDTQYF
cdr3_nt: TGTGCCAGCTCACCAGGGGGCACAGATACGCAGTATTTT

v_call: TRBV19
clone_size: -
d_call: -
j_call: TRBJ1-5
cdr3_aa: CASSIDLSRQPQHF
cdr3_nt: TGTGCCAGTAGTATAGATCTCTCCCGTCAGCCCCAGCATTTT

v_call: TRBV12-3/TRBV12-4
clone_size: -
d_call: -
j_call: TRBJ2-1
cdr3_aa: CASSLGLRNEQFF
cdr3_nt: TGTGCCAGCAGTTTAGGTTTGAGGAATGAGCAGTTCTTC

v_call: TRBV5-1
clone_size: few
d_call: TRBD2
j_call: TRBJ2-3
cdr3_aa: CASSLVLAGGTDTQYF
cdr3_nt: TGCGCCAGCAGCTTGGTGTTAGCGGGAGGAACAGATACGCAGTATTTT

v_call: TRBV15
clone_size: few
d_call: TRBD1
j_call: TRBJ2-1
cdr3_aa: CATSMDRGQYNEQFF
cdr3_nt: TGTGCCACCAGCATGGACAGGGGGCAATACAATGAGCAGTTCTTC

v_call: TRBV28
clone_size: few
d_call: TRBD1
j_call: TRBJ2-1
cdr3_aa: CASSSRQGTEQFF
cdr3_nt: TGTGCCAGCAGTTCGAGACAGGGCACTGAGCAGTTCTTC

v_call: TRBV5-6
clone_size: -
d_call: -
j_call: TRBJ2-7
cdr3_aa: CASSSLRTSYEQYF
cdr3_nt: TGTGCCAGCAGCTCCCTGCGGACCTCCTACGAGCAGTACTTC

v_call: TRBV6-5
clone_size: -
d_call: -
j_call: TRBJ2-5
cdr3_aa: CASSYRGQETQYF
cdr3_nt: TGTGCAAGCAGTTACCGAGGTCAAGAGACCCAGTACTTC

v_call: TRBV27
clone_size: -
d_call: -
j_call: TRBJ1-2
cdr3_aa: CASSDPGRGYTF
cdr3_nt: TGTGCCAGCAGTGACCCGGGACGTGGCTACACCTTC

v_call: TRBV20-1
clone_size: once
d_call: TRBD1
j_call: TRBJ1-1
cdr3_aa: CSAPDRGTEAFF
cdr3_nt: TGCAGTGCCCCTGACAGGGGCACTGAAGCTTTCTTT

v_call: TRBV18
clone_size: few
d_call: -
j_call: TRBJ2-2
cdr3_aa: CASSPPLDSNTGELFF
cdr3_nt: TGTGCCAGCTCACCACCGTTAGATAGCAACACCGGGGAGCTGTTTTTT

v_call: TRBV6-1
clone_size: -
d_call: -
j_call: TRBJ2-2
cdr3_aa: CASRIDAAAGELFF
cdr3_nt: TGTGCCAGCCGGATCGACGCGGCGGCGGGGGAGCTGTTTTTT

v_call: TRBV10-3
clone_size: few
d_call: -
j_call: TRBJ2-6
cdr3_aa: CAISGSGANVLTF
cdr3_nt: TGTGCTATCAGTGGCTCTGGGGCCAACGTCCTGACTTTC